This TCR beta chain is drawn from a study of T cells in Graves' hyperthyroidism and ophthalmopathy. General study results and limits: Ophthalmopathy, which appeared later, was predicted by the model a median approximately 6.7 months before onset. Most clonotypes that expanded in the thyroid above 0.001 also showed up in blood.

The patients, who ranged from 18 to 65 in age, presented with newly diagnosed hyperthyroidism lasting under 2 months. Germline CDR1 reads SGHNT; CDR2 reads YYREEE (reference sequence). V was clipped by 4 bases and J by 1 base, with 11 bases between them. The CDR3 runs 14 residues. About this clonotype itself: Its antigen is currently unknown.

There were TCR beta CDR3 regions amplified from RNA transcripts. The study used the HTBI primer set for a first-round RT-PCR of the TCR CDR3. From the multiplex PCR reads, TCRdb called clonotypes with MiXCR, one entry per CDR3 protein. The table has 750,000 to 950,000 distinct CDR3 sequences, more than 30% seen once. V usage is TRBV5-4 and J usage is TRBJ1-2, with unresolved D. The source of this sequence is a man aged 18 to 35 with Graves' hyperthyroidism. What was sequenced was blood. DNA for the CDR3: TGTGCCAGCAGCCCCTCCGGCTTTAACTATGGCTACACCTTC. Amino acids: CASSPSGFNYGYTF.